This T cell receptor beta chain was sequenced for a study of response to subunit inactivated influenza vaccine. General study results and limits: The authors proposed limited new T cell recruitment per seasonal influenza vaccination.

Points on this clonotype: Its cognate antigen is unknown. This clone may be a read error of a much larger clone one base away.

Each CDR3 protein gets one entry after TCRdb re-called the RT-PCR reads with MiXCR. The table lists roughly 500,000 distinct CDR3 sequences, 15% to 20% of them singletons, with roughly 3.1% in the top ten. Per germline, CDR1 DFQATT and CDR2 SNEGSKA (reference sequence). CDR3 length: 15 residues. The trim removed 5 bases at V and 0 bases at J, leaving 8 bases unmatched. Material: CD4+ T cells sorted from PBMCs, obtained around 25 months after vaccination. The receptor was isolated from a man between 50 and 75 years old who received an inactivated influenza vaccine. The chain is built from TRBV20-1 and TRBJ2-7; TRBD1 agrees at 9 bases. CDR3 nucleotides: TGCAGTGCTGGGGGACAGGGATCCAGCTCCTACGAGCAGTACTTC. Translation: CSAGGQGSSSYEQYF.